This T cell receptor (beta chain) was captured in a study of cytomegalovirus exposure and HLA in healthy donors. Study observations and caveats: Presence/absence analyses treated sequencing depth as roughly uniform across donors. Links to common viral pathogens appeared, in a later analysis, for several of the most significant clusters. As immune exposure information, only CMV serostatus was available.

Remarks on this clone: The target antigen is unknown.

The CDR3 runs to 18 residues. Germline CDR1 and CDR2: SGHVS and FNYEAQ. Trimming pared 5 bases from V and 0 bases from J, leaving 20 bases between. The PCR had 60 Vbeta and 13 Jbeta primers. As processed by the authors: In a later analysis, about 12 million of 83 million or so unique beta chains occurred in at least two donors. The method was immunoSEQ multiplex PCR; TCRdb's version includes in-frame clones alone and lacks a portion of them. The V and J calls and clone size are taken from that table; D and trimming were inferred from the DNA. The sample includes 150,000 to 200,000 clones, around 62% of them seen just once.

Sequencing used PBMCs. The clonotype comes from a man between 40 and 49 years old in good health and CMV-seronegative. The genes are TRBV7-6 and TRBJ1-3; D perhaps matches TRBD1 (5 bases). DNA for the CDR3: TGTGCCAGCAGCCCGACTGAACCAGGGTCTCTCTCTGGAAACACCATATATTTT. Amino acid sequence: CASSPTEPGSLSGNTIYF.